This T cell receptor beta chain was captured in a study of PD-L1 blockade in urothelial cancer. Looking at the study overall: Atezolizumab at 1,200 mg intravenously every 3 weeks was started by patients at some point between 2014 and 2015. Each blood sample yielded a median of about 140,000 T cells.

Profiling relied on immunoSEQ multiplex PCR, and the TCRdb table lists in-frame clones only, not all of them. The sample has more than 45,000 clones; around 88% are singletons. Trimming took off 3 bases at V and 5 bases at J, with 10 bases between the two ends. The CDR3 runs 13 residues. Germline assignment: CDR1 SGHNT and CDR2 YENEEA. The genes are TRBV11-3 and TRBJ1-1, with D perhaps matching TRBD1 (5 bases). The TCR was taken from a man aged 55 to 70 with urothelial cancer. This sample comprised PBMCs, obtained around atezolizumab (anti-PD-L1) treatment. For the CDR3, the DNA is TGTGCCAGCAGCTTCAGGGAGGGTACTGAAGCTTTCTTT. This encodes CASSFREGTEAFF. Using reference TRBV11-3 and TRBJ1-1 for the parts outside the CDR3, the full variable domain is EAGVVQSPRYKIIEKKQPVAFWCNPISGHNTLYWYLQNLGQGPELLIRYENEEAVDDSQLPKDRFSAERLKGVDSTLKIQPAELGDSAVYLCASSFREGTEAFFGQGTRLTVV.